This TCR beta chain was recovered during a study of blood T cells in healthy people across ages. Combining a sample-barcoded 5' primer with a J-beta primer mix, a second PCR ran for roughly 7 to 11 cycles. Each cDNA molecule was tagged by a template-switch adaptor with 12 random nucleotides. TCRdb used MiXCR to reprocess the 5' RACE reads, holding one entry per CDR3 protein. The sample holds roughly 1,000,000 distinct CDR3 sequences; around 25% are singletons and the top ten take around 0.75%. Between the trimmed V and J ends, which lost 3 bases and 3 bases, there was a span of 12 bases. The CDR3 has 13 residues. Germline CDR1 and CDR2: DFQATT and SNEGSKA (reference sequence). These data also featured in a second study, about T cells of mothers and their children. That work adds: A few healthy Caucasian mothers served as donors, and their six children did as well. In related and unrelated pairs alike, thymic selection shapes TCR recombination output, with inherited differences minor.

The rearrangement uses TRBV20-1 and TRBJ2-7; D unclear. The source material was blood. This receptor was obtained from a girl aged 2 to 10 in good health. The CDR3 loop reads CSARGRNSYEQYF. Here the CDR3 DNA reads TGCAGTGCTAGGGGCAGGAATAGCTACGAGCAGTACTTC.